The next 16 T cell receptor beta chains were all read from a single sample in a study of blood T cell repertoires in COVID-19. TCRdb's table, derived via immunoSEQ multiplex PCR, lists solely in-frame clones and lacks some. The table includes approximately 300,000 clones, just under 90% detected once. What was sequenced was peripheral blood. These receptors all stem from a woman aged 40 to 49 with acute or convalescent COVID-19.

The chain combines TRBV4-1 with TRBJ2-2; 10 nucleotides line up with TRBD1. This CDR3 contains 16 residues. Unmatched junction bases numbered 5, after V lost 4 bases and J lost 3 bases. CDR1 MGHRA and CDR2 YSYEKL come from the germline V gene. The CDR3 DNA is TGCGCCAGCAGCCGTGGACAGGGGGTCTACACCGGGGAGCTGTTTTTT. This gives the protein CASSRGQGVYTGELFF.

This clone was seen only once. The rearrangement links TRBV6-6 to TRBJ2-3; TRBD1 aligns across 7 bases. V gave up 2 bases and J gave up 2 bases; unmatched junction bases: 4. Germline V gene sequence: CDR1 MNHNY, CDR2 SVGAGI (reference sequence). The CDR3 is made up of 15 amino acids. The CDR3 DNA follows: TGTGCCAGCAGTTACGTGGGACAGCCCACAGATACGCAGTATTTT. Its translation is CASSYVGQPTDTQYF.

CDR3 sequence reads: CASSQAYQGFTEAFF. In DNA, the CDR3 is TGTGCCAGCAGCCAAGCGTACCAGGGATTCACTGAAGCTTTCTTT. The chain recombines TRBV14 with TRBJ1-1, with TRBD1 as a possible D gene (5 bases). The CDR3 loop spans 15 amino acids. Trimming removed 1 base from V and 4 bases from J, with 13 bases in between. In germline, CDR1 is SGHDN, CDR2 FVKESK.

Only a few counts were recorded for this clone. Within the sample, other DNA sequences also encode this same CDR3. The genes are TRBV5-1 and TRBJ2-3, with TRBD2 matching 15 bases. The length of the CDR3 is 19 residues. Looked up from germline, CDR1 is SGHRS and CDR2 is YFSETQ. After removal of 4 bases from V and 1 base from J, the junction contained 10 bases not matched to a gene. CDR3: CASSPGGLAGGPRTDTQYF. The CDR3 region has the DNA TGCGCCAGCAGCCCTGGCGGACTAGCGGGGGGGCCCCGCACAGATACGCAGTATTTT.

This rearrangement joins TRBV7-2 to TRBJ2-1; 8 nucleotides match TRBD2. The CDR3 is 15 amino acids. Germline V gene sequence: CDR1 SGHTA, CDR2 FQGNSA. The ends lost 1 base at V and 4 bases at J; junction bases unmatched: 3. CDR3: CASSLGGGIYNEQFF. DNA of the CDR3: TGTGCCAGCAGCTTAGGCGGGGGGATTTACAATGAGCAGTTCTTC.

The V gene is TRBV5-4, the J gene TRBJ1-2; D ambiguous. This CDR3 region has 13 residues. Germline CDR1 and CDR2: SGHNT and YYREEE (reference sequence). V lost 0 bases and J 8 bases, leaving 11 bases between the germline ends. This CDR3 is CASSLVPNLGYTF. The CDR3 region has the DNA TGTGCCAGCAGCTTGGTTCCCAATCTAGGCTACACCTTC.

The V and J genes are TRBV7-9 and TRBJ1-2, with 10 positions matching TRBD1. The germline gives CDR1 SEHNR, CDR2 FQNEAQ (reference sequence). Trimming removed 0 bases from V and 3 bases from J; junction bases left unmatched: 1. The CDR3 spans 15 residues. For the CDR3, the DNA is TGTGCCAGCAGCTTAGCTGGACAGGGGGACTATGGCTACACCTTC. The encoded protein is CASSLAGQGDYGYTF.

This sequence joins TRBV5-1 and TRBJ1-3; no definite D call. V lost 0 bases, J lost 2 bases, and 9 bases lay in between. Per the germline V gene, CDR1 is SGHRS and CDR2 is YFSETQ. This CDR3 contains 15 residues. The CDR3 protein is CASSLEWGAGNTIYF. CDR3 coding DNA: TGCGCCAGCAGCTTGGAGTGGGGAGCTGGAAACACCATATATTTT. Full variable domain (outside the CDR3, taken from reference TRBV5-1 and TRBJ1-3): KAGVTQTPRYLIKTRGQQVTLSCSPISGHRSVSWYQQTPGQGLQFLFEYFSETQRNKGNFPGRFSGRQFSNSRSEMNVSTLELGDSALYLCASSLEWGAGNTIYFGEGSWLTVV.

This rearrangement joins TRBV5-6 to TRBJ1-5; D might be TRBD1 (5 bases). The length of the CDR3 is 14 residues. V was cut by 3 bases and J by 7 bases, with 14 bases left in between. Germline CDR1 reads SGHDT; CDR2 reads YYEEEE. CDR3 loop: CASSWGPKGQPQHF. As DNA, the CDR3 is TGTGCCAGCAGCTGGGGCCCGAAGGGACAGCCCCAGCATTTT.

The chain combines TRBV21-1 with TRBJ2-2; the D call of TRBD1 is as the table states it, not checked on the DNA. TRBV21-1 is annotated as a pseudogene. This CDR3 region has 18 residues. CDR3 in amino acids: CASSKKVLRQGNTGELFF. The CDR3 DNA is TGTGCCAGCAGCAAAAAGGTTCTTAGACAGGGGAACACCGGGGAGCTGTTTTTT.

The CDR3 bases are TGTGCCAGCAGGGCAGACTTAGCAACTAATGAAAAACTGTTTTTT. Protein: CASRADLATNEKLFF. The chain is built from TRBV2 and TRBJ1-4; no clear D gene. CDR1 SNHLY and CDR2 FYNNEI come from the germline V gene. The CDR3 sequence is 15 residues long. V lost 6 bases, J lost 0 bases, and 11 bases lay in between. Full variable domain (remainder filled in from reference TRBV2 and TRBJ1-4): EPEVTQTPSHQVTQMGQEVILRCVPISNHLYFYWYRQILGQKVEFLVSFYNNEISEKSEIFDDQFSVERPDGSNFTLKIRSTKLEDSAMYFCASRADLATNEKLFFGSGTQLSVL.

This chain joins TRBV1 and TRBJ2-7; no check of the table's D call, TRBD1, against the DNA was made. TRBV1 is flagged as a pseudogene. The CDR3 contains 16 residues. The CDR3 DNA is TGCACCAGCAGCCAATTCGAACAGGGGACTGTCTACGAGCAGTACGTC. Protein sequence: CTSSQFEQGTVYEQYV.

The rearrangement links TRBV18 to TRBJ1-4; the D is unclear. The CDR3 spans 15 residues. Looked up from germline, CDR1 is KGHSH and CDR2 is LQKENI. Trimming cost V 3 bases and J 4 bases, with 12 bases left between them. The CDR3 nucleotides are TGTGCCAGCTCACCCACGCGGGCTGGTAATGAAAAACTGTTTTTT. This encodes CASSPTRAGNEKLFF.

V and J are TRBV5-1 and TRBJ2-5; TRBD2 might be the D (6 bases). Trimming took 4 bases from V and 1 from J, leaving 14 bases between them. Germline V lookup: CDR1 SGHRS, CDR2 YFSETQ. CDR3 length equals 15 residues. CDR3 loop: CASSRTSLSQETQYF. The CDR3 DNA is TGCGCCAGCAGCCGCACTAGCCTTTCCCAAGAGACCCAGTACTTC.

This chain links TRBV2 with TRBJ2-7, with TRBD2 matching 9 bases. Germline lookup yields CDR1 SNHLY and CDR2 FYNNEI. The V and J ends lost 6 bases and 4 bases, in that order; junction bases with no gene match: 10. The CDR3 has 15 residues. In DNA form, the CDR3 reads TGTGCCAGCAGCCCCGGAGCGGGGGGTACGTACGAGCAGTACGTC. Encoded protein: CASSPGAGGTYEQYV.

CDR3 residues: CAWSVQAHYGYTF. The CDR3 bases are TGTGCCTGGAGTGTACAGGCCCACTATGGCTACACCTTC. The chain is built from TRBV30 and TRBJ1-2; tentative D call: TRBD1 (5 bases). CDR3 length: 13 amino acids. CDR1 and CDR2 (germline): GTSNPN, SVGIG (reference sequence). V shed 0 bases and J shed 3 bases, with 8 bases lying between them.